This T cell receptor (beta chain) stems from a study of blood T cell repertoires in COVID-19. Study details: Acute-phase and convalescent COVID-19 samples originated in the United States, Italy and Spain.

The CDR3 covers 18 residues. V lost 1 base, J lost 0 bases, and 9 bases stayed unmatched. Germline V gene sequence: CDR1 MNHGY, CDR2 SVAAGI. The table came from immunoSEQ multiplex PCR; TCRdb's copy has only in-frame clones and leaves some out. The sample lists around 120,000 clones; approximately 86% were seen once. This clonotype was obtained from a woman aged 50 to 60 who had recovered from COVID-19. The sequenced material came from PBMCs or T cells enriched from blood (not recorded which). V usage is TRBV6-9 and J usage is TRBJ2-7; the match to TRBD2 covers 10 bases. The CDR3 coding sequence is TGTGCCAGCAGTTATTGGGTTAGCGGGGGGACTAGCTCCTACGAGCAGTACTTC. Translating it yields CASSYWVSGGTSSYEQYF.